A single sample is the source of the 29 T cell receptor beta chains below, sequenced in a study of vaccination and CD4 T cells after COVID-19 (dated by TCRdb to between 2022 and 2023). Library preparation used PCR. The data were produced on an Illumina iSeq 100. DNA from cultured CD4+ T cells underwent TCR sequencing with the Oncomine TCR Beta short-read assay at the Johns Hopkins FTIC core. TCRdb trimmed public reads at Q25 via fastp, called clones via MiXCR and kept in-frame beta chains. Rows with one shared CDR3 protein collapse into an entry with the most common genes and DNA. Recorded for this sample are more than 9,500 distinct CDR3 sequences; roughly 60% of them occurred a single time. In total, the top ten clones hold 20% to 25% of the sample. These receptors have no identified antigens. The label giving this sample's treatment or condition can be read as: 10-day PBMC culture with coronavirus spike peptide pools or control peptides (ViraFEST assay).

Material for sequencing was CD4+ T cells from blood, cultured in vitro. Receptor source: a human donor who had recovered from COVID-19.

The V and J genes are TRBV20-1 and TRBJ1-2, with D unresolved. The V gene lost 3 bases and the J gene lost 5 bases, with 7 bases spanning the gap. Germline lookup yields CDR1 DFQATT and CDR2 SNEGSKA (reference sequence). The CDR3 is 11 residues long. The CDR3 region is CSASRAYGYTF. In nucleotides, the CDR3 is TGCAGTGCTAGTAGAGCGTATGGCTACACCTTC.

Concerning this clonotype itself: A much larger clone is a single base away; this may be a read error. The chain is built from TRBV2 and TRBJ1-5, with D unclear. This CDR3 has 14 amino acids. Germline assignment: CDR1 SNHLY and CDR2 FYNNEI. DNA for the CDR3: TGTGCCAGCGGTGAAAGGCCGGGCAATCAGCCCCAGCATTTT. Protein: CASGERPGNQPQHF.

The rearrangement joins TRBV27 to TRBJ2-7; D is perhaps TRBD1 or TRBD2 (5 bases each). CDR1 is MNHEY, CDR2 SMNVEV, per germline (reference sequence). The CDR3 runs to 13 residues. The V end lost 7 bases, the J end lost 2 bases, and 12 bases lay between the germline ends. In DNA form, the CDR3 reads TGTGCCAGCAAAGAGGGGTTGACCTACGAGCAGTACTTC. This codes for CASKEGLTYEQYF.

This clonotype is categorized as large. V gene TRBV30 combines with J gene TRBJ1-1; TRBD1 matches 8 bases. Germline CDR1 is GTSNPN and CDR2 is SVGIG (reference sequence). Losses at the gene ends were 4 bases for V and 4 bases for J; bases not matched to a gene: 8. The CDR3 spans 14 residues. The chain's CDR3 is CAWKKTGVATEAFF. The CDR3 coding sequence is TGTGCCTGGAAAAAGACAGGGGTAGCCACTGAAGCTTTCTTT.

The chain employs TRBV24-1 and TRBJ2-2; D tentatively reads TRBD1 or TRBD2 (6 bases each). V lost 7 bases to trimming and J lost 5 bases, with 22 bases between them. The CDR3 consists of 17 residues. Germline V gene lookup returns CDR1 KGHDR and CDR2 SFDVKD. In DNA form, the CDR3 reads TGTGCCACCAGCGACCCGGTTGGGGGGCGTCGAACCGGGGAGCTGTTTTTT. Protein product: CATSDPVGGRRTGELFF.

V is TRBV29-1 and J is TRBJ1-2, with 10 bases aligning to TRBD1. This CDR3 region has 14 residues. V was pared by 6 bases and J by 8 bases, with 12 bases of the junction left unmatched. Per germline, CDR1 SQVTM and CDR2 ANQGSEA. The CDR3 region is CSVDRDRGIEGYTF. CDR3 in DNA: TGCAGCGTGGATCGGGACAGGGGAATAGAAGGCTACACCTTC.

The chain employs TRBV30 and TRBJ2-7; D is possibly TRBD1 or TRBD2 (5 bases each). V was clipped by 1 base and J by 8 bases, with 21 bases between them. CDR3 length equals 15 residues. CDR1 is GTSNPN and CDR2 is SVGIG in the germline V gene (reference sequence). As DNA, the CDR3 is TGTGCCTGGAGTGCTGACGGGACCAAAGGAGTCAAGCAGTACTTC. Residues: CAWSADGTKGVKQYF.

This rearrangement joins TRBV19 to TRBJ1-1; unclear D gene. The germline gives CDR1 LNHDA, CDR2 SQIVND (reference sequence). Trimming pared 1 base from V and 1 base from J, leaving 7 bases between. The CDR3 is 14 amino acids. CDR3 bases: TGTGCCAGTAGTATAGTTTGGCGGAACACTGAAGCTTTCTTT. Its protein product is CASSIVWRNTEAFF.

This chain connects TRBV19 to TRBJ2-3; maybe TRBD1 (6 bases). The germline gives CDR1 LNHDA, CDR2 SQIVND (reference sequence). The V gene lost 4 bases and the J gene lost 0 bases, with 20 bases spanning the gap. The CDR3 is 18 amino acids. CDR3 DNA sequence: TGTGCCAGTAGTACGAGACAGGAGATGATCCTGAGCACAGATACGCAGTATTTT. Its translation: CASSTRQEMILSTDTQYF.

V gene TRBV7-9 combines with J gene TRBJ2-1; TRBD2 might be the D (6 bases). V lost 8 bases and J lost 2, with 16 bases in between. Looked up from germline, CDR1 is SEHNR and CDR2 is FQNEAQ (reference sequence). This CDR3 is 15 amino acids long. As DNA, the CDR3 is TGTGCCAGCTCAAAAACGGGAGTAACCTACAATGAGCAGTTCTTC. Translation: CASSKTGVTYNEQFF.

Only a few counts were recorded for this clonotype. V usage is TRBV5-1 and J usage is TRBJ1-2; D remains ambiguous. V dropped 4 bases and J dropped 2 bases, with 9 bases sitting between them. The CDR3 covers 13 residues. CDR1 and CDR2 (germline): SGHRS, YFSETQ. The CDR3 DNA sequence: TGCGCCAGCAGCCCAAGGGAGAACTATGGCTACACCTTC. It codes for CASSPRENYGYTF.

This chain uses TRBV20-1 with TRBJ2-1; 8 bases fit TRBD2. The germline V gene encodes CDR1 DFQATT and CDR2 SNEGSKA (reference sequence). V shed 0 bases and J 4 bases; nucleotides not matched to a gene: 14. This CDR3 spans 18 amino acids. The CDR3 protein is CSARDPAVSGTGYNEQFF. The CDR3 DNA follows: TGCAGTGCTAGAGATCCCGCCGTTAGCGGGACGGGTTACAATGAGCAGTTCTTC.

The chain joins TRBV20-1 to TRBJ1-1; the D gene is possibly TRBD1 (6 bases). Trimming pared 4 bases from V and 5 bases from J, leaving 14 bases between. Germline loops: CDR1 DFQATT, CDR2 SNEGSKA (reference sequence). The CDR3 contains 13 residues. CDR3: CSANQGRETEAFF. DNA of the CDR3: TGCAGTGCTAATCAGGGGAGGGAGACTGAAGCTTTCTTT.

This chain joins TRBV20-1 and TRBJ1-2; 8 bases are shared with TRBD1. The V segment lost 4 bases and the J segment 4 bases; nucleotides outside the gene matches: 8. CDR1 is DFQATT and CDR2 is SNEGSKA in the germline V gene (reference sequence). The CDR3 consists of 14 residues. The CDR3 sequence is CSANRQGAVYGYTF. The CDR3 DNA is TGCAGTGCTAATAGGCAGGGGGCGGTCTATGGCTACACCTTC.

The sample holds one count of this clonotype. The V call is TRBV6-8, the J call TRBJ2-1, with a possible D match to TRBD2 (7 bases). V lost 6 bases and J lost 2, with 32 bases in between. Germline V lookup: CDR1 MNHGY, CDR2 SAAAGT. The CDR3 loop spans 21 amino acids. The CDR3 here is CASSPGGGQGAPMTPYNEQFF. The CDR3 coding sequence is TGTGCCAGCAGCCCGGGGGGCGGGCAGGGTGCGCCTATGACACCCTACAATGAGCAGTTCTTC.

V and J are TRBV10-3 and TRBJ1-1; D is possibly TRBD1 (5 bases). From germline, CDR1 is ENHRY and CDR2 SYGVKD. V was trimmed by 8 bases and J by 2 bases, leaving 9 bases between them. The CDR3 totals 12 residues. The CDR3 coding sequence is TGTGCCATCGGGGGAAAAAACACTGAAGCTTTCTTT. Amino acid sequence: CAIGGKNTEAFF.

This rearrangement joins TRBV7-3 to TRBJ1-1, with no clear D. The germline gives CDR1 SGHTA, CDR2 FQGTGA. V lost 11 bases and J 5 bases, leaving 18 bases between the germline ends. The CDR3 sequence is 13 residues long. CDR3: CAVRRGGVTEAFF. CDR3 DNA sequence: TGTGCCGTTCGTCGGGGTGGCGTTACTGAAGCTTTCTTT.

V gene TRBV20-1 combines with J gene TRBJ1-5, with 7 positions matching TRBD1. V gave up 6 bases and J gave up 4 bases; unmatched junction bases: 9. The CDR3 spans 14 residues. Germline values: CDR1 DFQATT, CDR2 SNEGSKA (reference sequence). This CDR3 is CSAWGQGENQPQHF. The CDR3 DNA is TGCAGTGCCTGGGGCCAGGGGGAGAATCAGCCCCAGCATTTT.

This sequence joins TRBV15 and TRBJ2-5; TRBD2 is a possible D gene (6 bases). V was clipped by 3 bases and J by 4 bases, with 15 bases between them. CDR1 LNHNV and CDR2 YYDKDF come from the germline V gene (reference sequence). The CDR3 runs 15 residues. CDR3 in amino acids: CATSSSFGGIETQYF. DNA of the CDR3: TGTGCCACCAGCAGCAGCTTCGGCGGGATAGAGACCCAGTACTTC.

This rearrangement joins TRBV20-1 to TRBJ2-2; D may match TRBD1 or TRBD2 (6 bases each). This CDR3 is 14 amino acids long. V lost 4 bases and J lost 1, with 10 bases in between. Germline V gives CDR1 DFQATT, CDR2 SNEGSKA (reference sequence). The chain's CDR3 is CSATGGGNTGELFF. CDR3 coding DNA: TGCAGTGCTACTGGAGGGGGGAACACCGGGGAGCTGTTTTTT.

The rearrangement links TRBV7-7 to TRBJ2-3; no reliable D call. The length of the CDR3 is 13 residues. Trimming took 5 bases from V and 2 from J, leaving 8 bases between them. The germline V gene encodes CDR1 SSHAT and CDR2 FNYEAQ (reference sequence). In DNA form, the CDR3 reads TGTGCCAGCAGCCGCTACGCCACAGATACGCAGTATTTT. Translation: CASSRYATDTQYF.

V is TRBV20-1 and J is TRBJ2-3, with no clear D. V was clipped by 3 bases and J by 4 bases, with 17 bases between them. Germline CDR1 is DFQATT and CDR2 is SNEGSKA (reference sequence). This CDR3 has 15 amino acids. CDR3 coding DNA: TGCAGTGCTAGGGGTTTCCCTTACCCCCCAGATACGCAGTATTTT. As protein: CSARGFPYPPDTQYF.

The V call is TRBV30, the J call TRBJ2-7, with 10 positions matching TRBD2. Germline CDR1 GTSNPN, CDR2 SVGIG (reference sequence). The CDR3 loop spans 13 amino acids. V dropped 2 bases and J dropped 4; count of bases not matched to a gene: 2. CDR3 in DNA: TGTGCCTGGAGTATAGCGGGAGGTTACGAGCAGTACTTC. Its protein is CAWSIAGGYEQYF.

A remark on this clonotype: At one of its ends the junction is not consistent with the germline gene, which may arise from a read error. CDR3 coding DNA: TGCGCCAGCAGAGGGCAGGGTGGGGACACTGAAGCTTTCTTC. Residues: CASRGQGGDTEAFF. The chain carries TRBV5-1 and TRBJ1-1; possible D gene TRBD1, 6 bases. CDR1 and CDR2 from the germline V gene are SGHRS and YFSETQ. CDR3 length: 14 residues.

The rearrangement uses TRBV6-1 and TRBJ2-3; D uncertain. Germline-derived CDR1 and CDR2 are MNHNS and SASEGT. The CDR3 is 13 residues long. The V and J ends lost 6 bases and 2 bases respectively, with 9 bases between them. The CDR3 region has the DNA TGTGCCAGCAGGTTATATGCCACAGATACGCAGTATTTT. As protein: CASRLYATDTQYF.

The J gene is TRBJ1-2, the V gene TRBV25-1, with 7 bases matching TRBD1. Unmatched junction bases numbered 12, after V lost 0 bases and J lost 8 bases. Germline V gives CDR1 MGHDK, CDR2 SYGVNS. CDR3 length: 16 residues. CDR3 sequence: CASSEYGRQGGRGYTF. The CDR3 DNA reads TGTGCCAGCAGTGAATACGGGAGACAGGGAGGGAGAGGCTACACCTTC.

The V gene is TRBV15, the J gene TRBJ2-3; maybe TRBD1 (6 bases). Trimming left V 8 bases short and J 0 bases short, with 12 bases between. In germline, CDR1 is LNHNV, CDR2 YYDKDF (reference sequence). The CDR3 is 14 residues long. DNA of the CDR3: TGTGCCACCTGCCAGGGGCTGAGCACAGATACGCAGTATTTT. Protein sequence: CATCQGLSTDTQYF.

J is TRBJ1-1 and V is TRBV20-1; TRBD1 is a possible D gene (6 bases). Germline V gives CDR1 DFQATT, CDR2 SNEGSKA (reference sequence). The CDR3 is made up of 20 amino acids. Trimming took off 0 bases at V and 0 bases at J, with 26 bases between the two ends. The CDR3 loop reads CSARDLKAFLTGSLNTEAFF. As DNA, the CDR3 is TGCAGTGCTAGAGATCTGAAGGCGTTCCTGACAGGTTCCCTGAACACTGAAGCTTTCTTT.

This clonotype was seen more than once but under ten times. The V call is TRBV5-1, the J call TRBJ2-7; 8 nucleotides agree with TRBD1. Trimming took 4 bases from V and 5 from J; bases not matched to a gene: 11. CDR3 length: 15 residues. Germline loops: CDR1 SGHRS, CDR2 YFSETQ. The CDR3 protein is CASSLIGQGADEQYF. The CDR3 DNA is TGCGCCAGCAGCCTCATCGGTCAGGGGGCCGACGAGCAGTACTTC.